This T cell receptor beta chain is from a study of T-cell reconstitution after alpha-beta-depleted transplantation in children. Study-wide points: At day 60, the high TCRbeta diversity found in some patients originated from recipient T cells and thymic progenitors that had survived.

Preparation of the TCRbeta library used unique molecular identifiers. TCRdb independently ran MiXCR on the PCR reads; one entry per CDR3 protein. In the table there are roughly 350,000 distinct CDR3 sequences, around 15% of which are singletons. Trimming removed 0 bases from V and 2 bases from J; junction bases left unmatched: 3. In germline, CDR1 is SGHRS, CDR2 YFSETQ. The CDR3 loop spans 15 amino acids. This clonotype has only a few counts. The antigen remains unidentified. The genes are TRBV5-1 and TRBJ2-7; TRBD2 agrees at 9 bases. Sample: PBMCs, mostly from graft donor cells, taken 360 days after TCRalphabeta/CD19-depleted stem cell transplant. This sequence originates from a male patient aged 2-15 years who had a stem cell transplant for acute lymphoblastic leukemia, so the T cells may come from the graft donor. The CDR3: CASSLVSGGTYEQYF. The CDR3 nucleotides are TGCGCCAGCAGCTTGGTTAGCGGGGGAACCTACGAGCAGTACTTC.